A single sample is the source of the 10 T cell receptor beta chains below, sequenced in a study of early T cells in non-severe SARS-CoV-2 infection. Each CDR3 protein is one row after TCRdb ran MiXCR on the 5' RACE reads. The sample contains more than 35,000 distinct CDR3 sequences, approximately 6.1% of which appear only once. Source material: whole blood. These receptor sequences come from an adult who was a healthcare worker with PCR-confirmed SARS-CoV-2 infection or an uninfected control (not recorded which).

This clonotype was detected many times. This chain uses TRBV28 with TRBJ1-5; D is uncertain. This CDR3 is built from 17 residues. The germline gives CDR1 MDHEN, CDR2 SYDVKM. Trimming took 4 bases from V and 0 from J, leaving 16 bases between them. The CDR3 sequence: CASSSDRDTYSNQPQHF. The CDR3 DNA reads TGTGCCAGCAGTTCTGACCGGGATACTTATAGCAATCAGCCCCAGCATTTT. Full variable domain (rest looked up from reference TRBV28 and TRBJ1-5): DVKVTQSSRYLVKRTGEKVFLECVQDMDHENMFWYRQDPGLGLRLIYFSYDVKMKEKGDIPEGYSVSREKKERFSLILESASTNQTSMYLCASSSDRDTYSNQPQHFGDGTRLSIL.

Details on this clonotype: Being one base from a much bigger clone, this may be a read error. The V gene is TRBV28, the J gene TRBJ2-1; possibly TRBD1 for D (6 bases). CDR1 and CDR2 (germline): MDHEN, SYDVKM. The CDR3 sequence is 16 residues long. The CDR3 reads CATSFSRGASYNEQSF. The CDR3 DNA reads as TGTGCCACAAGTTTTAGCAGGGGCGCCTCCTACAATGAGCAGTCCTTC.

This clonotype was seen at least ten times. The chain employs TRBV29-1 and TRBJ1-2; D call uncertain. With 4 bases removed from V and 4 bases from J, the gap between germline ends came to 7 bases. CDR1 and CDR2 (germline): SQVTM, ANQGSEA. The CDR3 length is 11 residues. The CDR3 loop reads CSVVSGYGYTF. CDR3 nucleotides: TGCAGCGTTGTATCAGGCTATGGCTACACCTTC. The whole variable domain, filled in from reference TRBV29-1 and TRBJ1-2, reads SAVISQKPSRDICQRGTSLTIQCQVDSQVTMMFWYRQQPGQSLTLIATANQGSEATYESGFVIDKFPISRPNLTFSTLTVSNMSPEDSSIYLCSVVSGYGYTFGSGTRLTVV.

The J gene is TRBJ2-1, the V gene TRBV28, with 7 bases aligning to TRBD2. Germline V gives CDR1 MDHEN, CDR2 SYDVKM. After removal of 7 bases from V and 7 bases from J, the junction contained 4 bases not matched to a gene. The CDR3 has 12 amino acids. Here the CDR3 DNA reads TGTGCCAGCACGGTCGGGGGGAATGAGCAGTTCTTC. Translating it yields CASTVGGNEQFF.

The chain joins TRBV27 to TRBJ1-2, with 12 bases lining up with TRBD1. J lost 7 bases, V lost 2 bases, and 14 bases had no gene match. The CDR3 is made up of 18 amino acids. Germline V CDR1 and CDR2: MNHEY, SMNVEV (reference sequence). CDR3 in DNA: TGTGCCAGCAGTTTACTCCGACTGGGACAGGGGGCTTTTGTTGGCTACACCTTC. It codes for CASSLLRLGQGAFVGYTF.

This clonotype was seen at least ten times. The chain couples TRBV5-1 to TRBJ2-3; TRBD2 matches 15 bases. Germline V gives CDR1 SGHRS, CDR2 YFSETQ. There are 19 residues in the CDR3. V dropped 4 bases and J dropped 3; count of bases not matched to a gene: 12. Written as DNA, the CDR3 is TGCGCCAGCAGCCAGGGACTAGCGGGAGGAGGTTTGGTGACAGATACGCAGTATTTT. The encoded protein is CASSQGLAGGGLVTDTQYF.

This clonotype was counted ten times or more. The rearrangement uses TRBV29-1 and TRBJ2-3, with TRBD2 as a possible D gene (6 bases). There are 13 residues in the CDR3. V was shortened by 7 bases and J by 3 bases, with 14 bases between the two germline ends. Germline CDR1 is SQVTM and CDR2 is ANQGSEA. Here the CDR3 reads CSAGGPYTDTQYF. CDR3 sequence (DNA): TGCAGCGCCGGGGGACCCTATACAGATACGCAGTATTTT.

This clonotype has ten or more counts. The chain carries TRBV7-2 and TRBJ2-1; 10 positions agree with TRBD2. CDR3 size: 16 residues. With V trimmed by 1 base and J by 3 bases, 3 bases remained unmatched. Germline assignment: CDR1 SGHTA and CDR2 FQGNSA. DNA for the CDR3: TGTGCCAGCAGCTTAGAACTAGCGGGATACTACAATGAGCAGTTCTTC. Translated, it gives CASSLELAGYYNEQFF.

This clonotype was observed at least ten times. This chain joins TRBV7-2 and TRBJ2-7, with a possible D match to TRBD2 (5 bases). Germline-derived CDR1 and CDR2 are SGHTA and FQGNSA. This CDR3 spans 12 amino acids. With 6 bases removed from V and 7 bases from J, the gap between germline ends came to 13 bases. The CDR3 nucleotides read TGTGCCAGCAGGGGGAACGGAGGTGAGCAGTACTTC. Translating gives CASRGNGGEQYF.

This clonotype was seen many times. The genes are TRBV28 and TRBJ1-2; D perhaps matches TRBD1 (5 bases). This CDR3 is built from 13 residues. The ends were cut back, 7 bases at V and 3 bases at J, with 12 bases in the middle. The germline V gene encodes CDR1 MDHEN and CDR2 SYDVKM. The CDR3 reads CASIRGSYYGYTF. DNA of the CDR3: TGTGCCAGCATCCGGGGGTCCTACTATGGCTACACCTTC.